These 12 T cell receptor beta chains were sequenced from one sample in a study of blood T cell repertoires in COVID-19. The data were produced by immunoSEQ multiplex PCR, yet TCRdb's version contains in-frame clones alone and is incomplete. Found here are 95,000 to 150,000 clones, less than 75% of them singletons; the top ten hold more than 0.75%. Sequenced: peripheral blood. Source of these receptors: a human donor with acute or convalescent COVID-19. The donor label of this sample is uncertain.

The chain employs TRBV18 and TRBJ1-5, with unresolved D. Germline V gene lookup returns CDR1 KGHSH and CDR2 LQKENI. This CDR3 is 13 amino acids long. V dropped 2 bases and J dropped 5 bases, with 7 bases sitting between them. The CDR3 loop reads CASSPGRDQPQHF. The CDR3 nucleotides read TGTGCCAGCTCACCAGGGAGGGATCAGCCCCAGCATTTT. Using reference TRBV18 and TRBJ1-5 for the parts outside the CDR3, the full variable domain is NAGVMQNPRHLVRRRGQEARLRCSPMKGHSHVYWYRQLPEEGLKFMVYLQKENIIDESGMPKERFSAEFPKEGPSILRIQQVVRGDSAAYFCASSPGRDQPQHFGDGTRLSIL.

This clone has just a few counts. The J gene is TRBJ1-6, the V gene TRBV9, with 8 nucleotides matching TRBD1. Germline V gene sequence: CDR1 SGDLS, CDR2 YYNGEE. The CDR3 has 15 amino acids. The V and J ends lost 6 bases and 7 bases, in that order; junction bases with no gene match: 9. CDR3 bases: TGTGCCAGCACCCCGGCGGCAGGGGGCAATTCACCCCTCCACTTT. Its protein is CASTPAAGGNSPLHF.

This chain links TRBV2 with TRBJ2-1; D unclear. V lost 4 bases and J lost 4, with 11 bases in between. This CDR3 has 14 amino acids. CDR1 is SNHLY and CDR2 is FYNNEI in the germline V gene. The CDR3 reads CASSVKLRYNEQFF. CDR3 nucleotides: TGTGCCAGCAGTGTAAAGCTCCGGTACAATGAGCAGTTCTTC.

The chain employs TRBV3-1 (or the pseudogene TRBV3-2) and TRBJ1-2; 8 nucleotides align to TRBD1. The junction had 13 bases not matched to a gene; V was cut back by 1 base and J by 0 bases. Germline V gives CDR1 LGHDT, CDR2 YNNKEL (reference sequence). The CDR3 has 19 amino acids. CDR3 loop: CASSQGWAGGRGANYGYTF. The CDR3 DNA sequence: TGTGCCAGCAGCCAAGGATGGGCAGGGGGCAGAGGGGCTAACTATGGCTACACCTTC.

This sequence joins TRBV5-1 and TRBJ1-1; the D gene is possibly TRBD1 (5 bases). Trimming removed 4 bases at V and 0 bases at J, with 16 bases between. The CDR3 totals 16 residues. CDR1 SGHRS and CDR2 YFSETQ come from the germline V gene. The CDR3 loop is CASSLRPGLMNTEAFF. CDR3 in DNA: TGCGCCAGCAGCCTGAGACCGGGACTGATGAACACTGAAGCTTTCTTT. Based on the CDR3 plus reference TRBV5-1 and TRBJ1-1, the full variable domain is KAGVTQTPRYLIKTRGQQVTLSCSPISGHRSVSWYQQTPGQGLQFLFEYFSETQRNKGNFPGRFSGRQFSNSRSEMNVSTLELGDSALYLCASSLRPGLMNTEAFFGQGTRLTVV.

The CDR3 DNA follows: TGTGCCTTCCTTCCCTCGGGGGGCCGGAGCACAGATACGCAGTATTTT. Translating gives CAFLPSGGRSTDTQYF. The chain has TRBV30 and TRBJ2-3; perhaps TRBD2 as D (7 bases). V was pared by 7 bases and J by 0 bases, with 20 bases between. The CDR3 covers 16 residues. Looked up from germline, CDR1 is GTSNPN and CDR2 is SVGIG (reference sequence). Variable domain in full (rest from reference TRBV30 and TRBJ2-3): SQTIHQWPATLVQPVGSPLSLECTVEGTSNPNLYWYRQAAGRGLQLLFYSVGIGQISSEVPQNLSASRPQDRQFILSSKKLLLSDSGFYLCAFLPSGGRSTDTQYFGPGTRLTVL.

The chain uses TRBV5-6 and TRBJ1-3, with 7 bases fitting TRBD1. This CDR3 has 19 amino acids. Trimming cost V 4 bases and J 2 bases; bases outside gene matches: 18. Per the germline V gene, CDR1 is SGHDT and CDR2 is YYEEEE. CDR3 region: CASSTAIRIQGTTGNTIYF. CDR3 nucleotides: TGTGCCAGCAGCACGGCTATCAGGATACAGGGGACCACTGGAAACACCATATATTTT.

Only a few counts were recorded for this clone. J is TRBJ2-3 and V is TRBV5-1, with TRBD2 matching 11 bases. The V gene's germline CDR1 is SGHRS and CDR2 YFSETQ. The CDR3 covers 17 residues. The V and J ends lost 4 bases and 2 bases, in that order; junction bases with no gene match: 9. CDR3 protein: CASSPHYSGGVTDTQYF. The CDR3 coding sequence is TGCGCCAGCAGCCCCCACTATAGCGGGGGGGTCACAGATACGCAGTATTTT.

Details on this clone: Other nucleotide sequences in the sample specify the same CDR3. This chain links TRBV28 with TRBJ2-1; the match to TRBD1 covers 7 bases. Germline V gene lookup returns CDR1 MDHEN and CDR2 SYDVKM. The CDR3 runs 16 residues. With V trimmed by 5 bases and J by 2 bases, 9 bases remained unmatched. CDR3: CASSPPRQGPYNEQFF. The CDR3 bases are TGTGCCAGCAGTCCTCCCCGACAGGGCCCCTACAATGAGCAGTTCTTC. Full variable domain (remainder filled in from reference TRBV28 and TRBJ2-1): DVKVTQSSRYLVKRTGEKVFLECVQDMDHENMFWYRQDPGLGLRLIYFSYDVKMKEKGDIPEGYSVSREKKERFSLILESASTNQTSMYLCASSPPRQGPYNEQFFGPGTRLTVL.

The CDR3 is CASSAGLQGGEQYV. The CDR3 DNA reads as TGCGCCAGCAGCGCGGGACTCCAAGGCGGAGAGCAGTACGTC. The J gene is TRBJ2-7, the V gene TRBV5-1; a possible D gene is TRBD2 (6 bases). CDR3 length: 14 amino acids. Trimming took off 4 bases at V and 7 bases at J, with 18 bases between the two ends. Germline V CDR1 and CDR2: SGHRS, YFSETQ.

V usage is TRBV30 and J usage is TRBJ2-6, with 12 bases lining up with TRBD1. The CDR3 has 18 amino acids. Germline values: CDR1 GTSNPN, CDR2 SVGIG (reference sequence). The ends lost 3 bases at V and 4 bases at J; junction bases unmatched: 10. CDR3 coding DNA: TGTGCCTGGAGAGAACGGGACAGGGGGCTGGAGGGGGCCAACGTCCTGACTTTC. Its protein is CAWRERDRGLEGANVLTF.

The gene calls are TRBV27 and TRBJ2-3; D remains ambiguous. The CDR3 covers 13 residues. Trimming removed 7 bases at V and 0 bases at J, with 8 bases between. The V gene's germline CDR1 is MNHEY and CDR2 SMNVEV (reference sequence). The CDR3 loop is CASIELSTDTQYF. The CDR3 nucleotides are TGTGCCAGCATTGAGCTGAGCACAGATACGCAGTATTTT.